A single sample gave rise to the 30 T cell receptor beta chains below, sequenced in a study of shared clonotypes between healthy human individuals. Using immunoSEQ multiplex PCR, the repertoire was profiled, and TCRdb retains in-frame clones only, with some absent. Among 1.5 million to 1.9 million clones listed, approximately 98% were seen once. Specimen: naive CD4+ T cells sorted from blood. Subset denoted: CD45RA+ positively selected. Receptors originate from a man aged 25 to 40 in good health.

This chain joins TRBV11-3 and TRBJ2-3; 14 nucleotides line up with TRBD2. CDR3 size: 16 residues. CDR1 is SGHNT and CDR2 is YENEEA in the germline V gene. Trimming at V came to 5 bases and at J to 2 bases, leaving 3 bases not matched to a gene. The CDR3 region is CASSRGLAGVTDTQYF. The CDR3 DNA follows: TGTGCCAGCAGCCGGGGACTAGCGGGAGTCACAGATACGCAGTATTTT. Full variable domain (remainder filled in from reference TRBV11-3 and TRBJ2-3): EAGVVQSPRYKIIEKKQPVAFWCNPISGHNTLYWYLQNLGQGPELLIRYENEEAVDDSQLPKDRFSAERLKGVDSTLKIQPAELGDSAVYLCASSRGLAGVTDTQYFGPGTRLTVL.

The chain recombines TRBV7-2 with TRBJ2-3; D not certain. Trimming removed 5 bases at V and 2 bases at J, with 8 bases between. Germline V gene data show CDR1 as SGHTA and CDR2 as FQGNSA. The CDR3 contains 13 residues. CDR3 protein: CASSLSFTDTQYF. The CDR3 nucleotides are TGTGCCAGCAGCCTGTCCTTCACAGATACGCAGTATTTT. The variable domain in full, with the rest retrieved from reference TRBV7-2 and TRBJ2-3, is GAGVSQSPSNKVTEKGKDVELRCDPISGHTALYWYRQSLGQGLEFLIYFQGNSAPDKSGLPSDRFSAERTGGSVSTLTIQRTQQEDSAVYLCASSLSFTDTQYFGPGTRLTVL.

A single count supports this clone. The chain recombines TRBV18 with TRBJ2-1; 8 bases line up with TRBD2. J gave up 4 bases and V 0 bases, and 8 bases lay outside the gene matches. Germline CDR1 is KGHSH and CDR2 is LQKENI. This CDR3 has 17 amino acids. CDR3 region: CASSPPNAASGYNEQFF. The CDR3 nucleotides read TGTGCCAGCTCACCACCGAATGCGGCTAGCGGGTACAATGAGCAGTTCTTC.

The rearrangement joins TRBV10-2 to TRBJ1-3; possibly TRBD1 for D (5 bases). Germline V gene sequence: CDR1 WSHSY, CDR2 SAAADI. Trimming pared 5 bases from V and 1 base from J, leaving 12 bases between. CDR3 length: 15 amino acids. CDR3: CASSRQTSSGNTIYF. The CDR3 DNA sequence: TGCGCCAGCAGTAGACAGACCTCGTCTGGAAACACCATATATTTT.

V and J are TRBV6-1 and TRBJ1-4, with D possibly being TRBD1 (5 bases). CDR1 and CDR2 from the germline V gene are MNHNS and SASEGT. Trimming removed 4 bases from V and 0 bases from J, with 12 bases in between. CDR3 length: 16 residues. CDR3 in amino acids: CASSARDPTTNEKLFF. CDR3 in DNA: TGTGCCAGCAGTGCCCGGGACCCAACAACTAATGAAAAACTGTTTTTT.

This clone came up a few times. The J gene is TRBJ2-7, the V gene TRBV5-4; D is undetermined. Germline V lookup: CDR1 SGHNT, CDR2 YYREEE (reference sequence). The CDR3 length is 11 residues. Between the trimmed V and J ends, which lost 1 base and 5 bases, there was a span of 4 bases. The CDR3 protein is CASSLYNEQYF. In nucleotides, the CDR3 is TGTGCCAGCAGCTTGTACAACGAGCAGTACTTC.

The chain carries TRBV12-5 and TRBJ2-1; perhaps D is TRBD1 or TRBD2 (6 bases each). The CDR3 has 18 amino acids. Trimming left V 7 bases short and J 1 base short, with 23 bases between. Germline CDR1 is LGHNT and CDR2 is FRNRAP. CDR3 region: CASALRGLGGRSYNEQFF. The CDR3 region has the DNA TGTGCTAGTGCCCTACGGGGGCTTGGAGGGAGGTCCTACAATGAGCAGTTCTTC.

This clone has only one observation. V is TRBV29-1 and J is TRBJ2-1, with D perhaps matching TRBD2 (6 bases). V was trimmed by 7 bases and J by 10 bases, leaving 17 bases between them. Germline V gene lookup returns CDR1 SQVTM and CDR2 ANQGSEA. This CDR3 region has 12 residues. The chain's CDR3 is CSEEGLAREQFF. CDR3 DNA: TGCAGCGAAGAGGGACTGGCCAGGGAGCAGTTCTTC.

The V and J genes are TRBV7-9 and TRBJ1-4; TRBD1 matches 12 bases. Per germline, CDR1 SEHNR and CDR2 FQNEAQ (reference sequence). Losses at the gene ends were 11 bases for V and 8 bases for J; bases not matched to a gene: 18. The length of the CDR3 is 17 residues. The CDR3 nucleotides read TGTGCCGTACCACCGGGACAGGGGGCATCGCGGACCGAAAAACTGTTTTTT. Protein sequence: CAVPPGQGASRTEKLFF.

The J gene is TRBJ1-2, the V gene TRBV28; 9 bases agree with TRBD1. Germline V gives CDR1 MDHEN, CDR2 SYDVKM. J gave up 4 bases and V 8 bases, and 14 bases lay outside the gene matches. The CDR3 is 16 amino acids. CDR3: CASANGPGQGLYGYTF. The CDR3 DNA is TGTGCCAGCGCCAATGGTCCGGGACAGGGCCTCTATGGCTACACCTTC.

The gene calls are TRBV4-1 and TRBJ2-1; D is ambiguous. Germline lookup yields CDR1 MGHRA and CDR2 YSYEKL. V was shortened by 3 bases and J by 12 bases, with 15 bases between the two germline ends. The CDR3 has 13 residues. CDR3 sequence: CASSQGQTMRQFF. The CDR3 coding sequence is TGCGCCAGCAGCCAGGGTCAGACAATGAGGCAGTTCTTC.

The chain joins TRBV29-1 to TRBJ1-1; TRBD1 is a possible D gene (5 bases). This CDR3 comprises 11 residues. Per germline, CDR1 SQVTM and CDR2 ANQGSEA. For the CDR3, the DNA is TGCAGTTTCGACCGGGACCTTGAAGCTTTCTTT. Translating it yields CSFDRDLEAFF. Full variable domain (rest looked up from reference TRBV29-1 and TRBJ1-1): SAVISQKPSRDICQRGTSLTIQCQVDSQVTMMFWYRQQPGQSLTLIATANQGSEATYESGFVIDKFPISRPNLTFSTLTVSNMSPEDSSIYLCSFDRDLEAFFGQGTRLTVV.

The chain employs TRBV7-2 and TRBJ2-2; D is tentatively TRBD1 or TRBD2 (5 bases each). Trimming took 1 base from V and 6 from J, leaving 12 bases between them. CDR1 SGHTA and CDR2 FQGNSA come from the germline V gene. The CDR3 is made up of 15 amino acids. Here the CDR3 DNA reads TGTGCCAGCAGCTTAGGGCAGGGCGGGCCCGGGGAGCTGTTTTTT. Translated, it gives CASSLGQGGPGELFF.

This chain uses TRBV5-5 with TRBJ2-7, with D perhaps matching TRBD1 or TRBD2 (8 bases each). The CDR3 has 14 amino acids. V was clipped by 4 bases and J by 3 bases, with 14 bases between them. From germline, CDR1 is SGHKS and CDR2 YYEKEE (reference sequence). The CDR3 protein is CASSPGGTGYEQYF. CDR3 DNA: TGTGCCAGCAGCCCGGGGGGGACAGGCTACGAGCAGTACTTC.

This chain uses TRBV7-3 with TRBJ2-7; 10 bases fit TRBD2. Trimming at V came to 6 bases and at J to 6 bases, leaving 5 bases not matched to a gene. The germline CDR1 and CDR2 sequences are SGHTA and FQGTGA. The CDR3 loop spans 13 amino acids. CDR3 sequence reads: CASRGLAGVEQYF. The CDR3 DNA is TGTGCCAGCAGGGGTCTAGCGGGAGTCGAGCAGTACTTC. Together with reference TRBV7-3 and TRBJ2-7, the CDR3 gives the full variable domain: GAGVSQTPSNKVTEKGKYVELRCDPISGHTALYWYRQSLGQGPEFLIYFQGTGAADDSGLPNDRFFAVRPEGSVSTLKIQRTERGDSAVYLCASRGLAGVEQYFGPGTRLTVT.

The rearrangement links TRBV7-6 to TRBJ2-5; the match to TRBD2 covers 7 bases. This CDR3 comprises 16 residues. V trimming: 2 bases; J trimming: 1 base; junction bases outside the gene matches: 7. Germline CDR1 is SGHVS and CDR2 is FNYEAQ. CDR3 loop: CASSLNLAAFQETQYF. CDR3 in DNA: TGTGCCAGCAGCTTAAATCTAGCGGCGTTCCAAGAGACCCAGTACTTC.

As to this clone: Relative to the germline gene, one junction end is altered; a read error may explain this. The V and J genes are TRBV6-1 and TRBJ2-3; D is perhaps TRBD1 (6 bases). Germline lookup yields CDR1 MNHNS and CDR2 SASEGT. The CDR3 contains 11 residues. The CDR3 here is CASSEWDTKHF. The CDR3 DNA sequence: TGTGCCAGCAGTGAATGGGACACGAAACATTTT.

V usage is TRBV21-1 and J usage is TRBJ1-5. TRBV21-1 is assigned pseudogene status. The CDR3 extends over 13 amino acids. The CDR3 DNA sequence: TGTGCCAGAACACTGTGGGGGGCCCAGCCCCAGCATTTT. Protein sequence: CARTLWGAQPQHF.

The J gene is TRBJ2-5, the V gene TRBV2; 8 nucleotides match TRBD1. Germline CDR1 SNHLY, CDR2 FYNNEI. The CDR3 totals 13 residues. J was trimmed by 9 bases and V by 4 bases; bases with no gene match: 7. The CDR3 protein is CASSVGQELAQYF. In nucleotides, the CDR3 is TGTGCCAGCAGTGTGGGACAGGAGCTGGCCCAGTACTTC.

This chain connects TRBV11-2 to TRBJ2-7, with D tentatively TRBD1 or TRBD2 (5 bases each). Germline V CDR1 and CDR2: SGHAT, FQNNGV. The CDR3 totals 14 residues. V lost 5 bases and J lost 4, with 15 bases in between. CDR3 nucleotide sequence: TGTGCCAGCAGCCCTGGGGGTTGGGTGTACGAGCAGTACTTC. Translation: CASSPGGWVYEQYF. Combining the CDR3 with reference TRBV11-2 and TRBJ2-7 gives the whole variable domain EAGVAQSPRYKIIEKRQSVAFWCNPISGHATLYWYQQILGQGPKLLIQFQNNGVVDDSQLPKDRFSAERLKGVDSTLKIQPAKLEDSAVYLCASSPGGWVYEQYFGPGTRLTVT.

Regarding this clone: Other nucleotide sequences from this sample produce the same CDR3. This chain uses TRBV28 with TRBJ2-5, with D unclear. V gave up 2 bases and J gave up 0 bases, with 4 bases separating them. CDR1 MDHEN and CDR2 SYDVKM come from the germline V gene. There are 13 residues in the CDR3. The CDR3 spells CASSLGNQETQYF. The CDR3 DNA follows: TGTGCCAGCAGTTTAGGGAACCAAGAGACCCAGTACTTC.

This chain links TRBV7-2 with TRBJ2-5, with TRBD2 matching 8 bases. The CDR3 contains 16 residues. The V gene end was trimmed by 3 bases and the J gene end by 1 base; junction bases not matched to a gene: 7. Germline-derived CDR1 and CDR2 are SGHTA and FQGNSA. CDR3 residues: CASSLPGLVFQETQYF. The DNA for the CDR3 is TGTGCCAGCAGCTTGCCGGGACTAGTCTTCCAAGAGACCCAGTACTTC.

CDR3 sequence reads: CASSFRTGSYGYTF. CDR3 coding DNA: TGTGCCAGCAGTTTTCGGACAGGAAGCTATGGCTACACCTTC. The genes are TRBV28 and TRBJ1-2; 7 bases align to TRBD1. J was trimmed by 4 bases and V by 3 bases; bases with no gene match: 5. The germline CDR1 and CDR2 sequences are MDHEN and SYDVKM. The CDR3 runs 14 residues.

The V and J genes are TRBV5-5 and TRBJ2-3; 7 bases are shared with TRBD1. With 0 bases clipped from V and 1 base from J, the junction kept 2 bases outside the gene matches. This CDR3 comprises 15 residues. Per germline, CDR1 SGHKS and CDR2 YYEKEE (reference sequence). The CDR3 DNA follows: TGTGCCAGCAGCTTGGCAGGGGGTGGCACAGATACGCAGTATTTT. Translating it yields CASSLAGGGTDTQYF.

The chain has TRBV7-8 and TRBJ2-1; TRBD2 aligns across 14 bases. Germline CDR1 and CDR2: SGHVS and FQNEAQ. The CDR3 has 14 residues. Trimming removed 1 base from V and 16 bases from J; junction bases left unmatched: 6. CDR3 nucleotide sequence: TGTGCCAGCAGCTTAGAGGGACTAGCGGGAGAGAATTTCTTC. Translating it yields CASSLEGLAGENFF.

This chain joins TRBV30 and TRBJ2-7, with TRBD1 identical over 8 bases. V lost 5 bases to trimming and J lost 0 bases; unmatched junction nucleotides: 6. Germline CDR1 reads GTSNPN; CDR2 reads SVGIG (reference sequence). The length of the CDR3 is 14 residues. Written as DNA, the CDR3 is TGTGCCTGGGCCCGGACAGGGAGCTCCTACGAGCAGTACTTC. Translated, it gives CAWARTGSSYEQYF.

The chain carries TRBV4-3 and TRBJ2-3; 12 bases map to TRBD2. CDR1 and CDR2 (germline): LGHNA, YSLEER. V lost 1 base and J lost 2; bases outside the gene matches: 1. There are 16 residues in the CDR3. The CDR3 sequence is CASSQASGRATDTQYF. CDR3 bases: TGCGCCAGCAGCCAAGCTAGCGGGAGGGCCACAGATACGCAGTATTTT.

The chain has TRBV5-1 and TRBJ2-1; 14 bases are a match to TRBD2. The CDR3 length is 19 residues. Germline V gives CDR1 SGHRS, CDR2 YFSETQ. V was clipped by 0 bases and J by 6 bases; unmatched bases: 11. Written as DNA, the CDR3 is TGCGCCAGCAGCTTGGCGGGGACTAGCGGGAGAGTTAGTAGCAATGAGCAGTTCTTC. Its protein product is CASSLAGTSGRVSSNEQFF. The complete variable domain, with remaining parts taken from reference TRBV5-1 and TRBJ2-1, reads KAGVTQTPRYLIKTRGQQVTLSCSPISGHRSVSWYQQTPGQGLQFLFEYFSETQRNKGNFPGRFSGRQFSNSRSEMNVSTLELGDSALYLCASSLAGTSGRVSSNEQFFGPGTRLTVL.

The J gene is TRBJ2-2, the V gene TRBV7-9, with D unclear. Germline CDR1 SEHNR, CDR2 FQNEAQ (reference sequence). V was pared by 5 bases and J by 4 bases, with 20 bases between. The CDR3 extends over 17 amino acids. CDR3 region: CASSATLVHLGTGELFF. The DNA for the CDR3 is TGTGCCAGCAGCGCCACTCTGGTACACCTGGGCACCGGGGAGCTGTTTTTT. The full variable domain, completed using reference TRBV7-9 and TRBJ2-2, is DTGVSQNPRHKITKRGQNVTFRCDPISEHNRLYWYRQTLGQGPEFLTYFQNEAQLEKSRLLSDRFSAERPKGSFSTLEIQRTEQGDSAMYLCASSATLVHLGTGELFFGEGSRLTVL.

As for this clone: An end of the junction does not agree with germline; a read error may underlie this. V is TRBV11-3 and J is TRBJ2-7, with D hard to call. The germline gives CDR1 SGHNT, CDR2 YENEEA. The CDR3 has 14 residues. CDR3: CASSLEADSSEQYF. In DNA form, the CDR3 reads TGTGCCAGCAGCTTAGAGGCAGACTCCTCCGAGCAGTACTTC.